This T cell receptor (beta chain) was captured by sequencing in a study of blood T cells in healthy people across ages. This clonotype came up once. What it binds is unknown. Germline loops: CDR1 SGHTA, CDR2 FQGNSA. The CDR3 runs 18 residues. V was clipped by 5 bases and J by 4 bases; unmatched bases: 15. Study-level points and caveats: Those diversity estimates obtained from one million T cells were thought to be underestimates.

Primers used in a second PCR of roughly 6 to 11 cycles were a sample-barcoded 5' primer and a J-beta primer mix. TCRdb redid the calling of the 5' RACE reads with MiXCR, one entry per CDR3 protein. Of more than 650,000 distinct CDR3 sequences in the sample, around 24% are singletons; the top ten hold 3%. This same sample was also part of a study on T cells of mothers and their children. That study adds: Slightly higher but non-significant overlap marked related mother-child pairs versus unrelated pairs.

Input material: blood. The chain links TRBV7-2 to TRBJ2-3, with TRBD2 identical over 10 bases. The receptor was isolated from a boy younger than 18 in good health. The CDR3 reads CASSPSGWSGGASDTQYF. In nucleotides, the CDR3 is TGTGCCAGCAGCCCTAGTGGGTGGAGCGGGGGGGCCTCAGATACGCAGTATTTT.